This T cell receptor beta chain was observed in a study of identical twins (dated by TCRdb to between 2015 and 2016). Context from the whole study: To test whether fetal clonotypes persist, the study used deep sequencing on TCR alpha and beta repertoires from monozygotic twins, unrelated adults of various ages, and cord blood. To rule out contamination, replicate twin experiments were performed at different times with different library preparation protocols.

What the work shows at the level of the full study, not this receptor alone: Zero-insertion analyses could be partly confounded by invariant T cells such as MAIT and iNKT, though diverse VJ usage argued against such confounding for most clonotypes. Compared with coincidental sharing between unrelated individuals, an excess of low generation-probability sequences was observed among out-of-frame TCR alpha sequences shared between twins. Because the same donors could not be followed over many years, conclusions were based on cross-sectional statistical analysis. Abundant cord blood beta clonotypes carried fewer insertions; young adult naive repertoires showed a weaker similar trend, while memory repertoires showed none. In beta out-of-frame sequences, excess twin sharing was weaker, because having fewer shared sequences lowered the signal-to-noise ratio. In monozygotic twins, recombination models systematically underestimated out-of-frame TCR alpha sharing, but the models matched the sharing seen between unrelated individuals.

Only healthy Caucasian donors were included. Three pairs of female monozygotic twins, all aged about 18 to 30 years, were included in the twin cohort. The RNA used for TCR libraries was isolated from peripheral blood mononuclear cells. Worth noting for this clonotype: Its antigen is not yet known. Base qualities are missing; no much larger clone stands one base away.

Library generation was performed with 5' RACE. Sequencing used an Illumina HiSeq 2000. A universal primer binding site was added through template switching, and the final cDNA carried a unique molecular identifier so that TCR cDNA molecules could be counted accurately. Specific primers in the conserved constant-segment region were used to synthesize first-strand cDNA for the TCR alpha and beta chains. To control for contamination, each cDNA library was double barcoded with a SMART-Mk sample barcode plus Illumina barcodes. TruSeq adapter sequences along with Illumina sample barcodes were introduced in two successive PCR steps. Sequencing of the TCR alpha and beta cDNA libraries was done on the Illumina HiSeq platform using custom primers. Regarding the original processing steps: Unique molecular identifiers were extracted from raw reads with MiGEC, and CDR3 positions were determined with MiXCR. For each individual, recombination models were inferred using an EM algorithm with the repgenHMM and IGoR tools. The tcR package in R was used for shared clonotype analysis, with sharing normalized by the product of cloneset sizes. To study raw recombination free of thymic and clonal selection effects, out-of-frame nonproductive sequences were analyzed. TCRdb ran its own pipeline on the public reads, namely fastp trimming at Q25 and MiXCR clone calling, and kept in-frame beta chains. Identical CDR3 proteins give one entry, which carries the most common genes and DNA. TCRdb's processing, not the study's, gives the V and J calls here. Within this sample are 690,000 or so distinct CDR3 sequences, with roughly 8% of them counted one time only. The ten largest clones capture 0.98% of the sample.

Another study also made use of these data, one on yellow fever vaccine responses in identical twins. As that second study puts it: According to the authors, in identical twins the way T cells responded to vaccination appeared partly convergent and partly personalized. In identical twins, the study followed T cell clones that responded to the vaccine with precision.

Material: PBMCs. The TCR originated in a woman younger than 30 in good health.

The sequenced DNA is TGTGCCAGCAGCTTATACGTATCGCCGAACACCGGGGAGCTGTTTTTT. This sequence encodes CASSLYVSPNTGELFF. The chain is assembled from TRBV7-9 and TRBJ2-2; the D gene is unclear. Including the terminal cysteine and phenylalanine, the CDR3 comprises 16 residues. The DNA shown is the 48-base CDR3, in frame from base 1. The germline ends are 10 bases apart after V is trimmed by 2 bases and J by 0 bases. From the germline V gene (reference sequence), CDR1 is SEHNR and CDR2 is FQNEAQ. When the CDR3 is completed using the reference TRBV7-9 and TRBJ2-2 genes on either side, the full variable domain is DTGVSQNPRHKITKRGQNVTFRCDPISEHNRLYWYRQTLGQGPEFLTYFQNEAQLEKSRLLSDRFSAERPKGSFSTLEIQRTEQGDSAMYLCASSLYVSPNTGELFFGEGSRLTVL.